The T cell receptor beta chain under discussion was sequenced for a study of shared clonotypes between healthy human individuals. The assay ran at deep level. Sequencing was performed with immunoSEQ multiplex PCR; in TCRdb, only in-frame clones are kept and a portion is missing. Among about 600,000 clones listed, around 95% were seen once. Turning to this clone: Its matching antigen is unknown.

Selected positively for CCR7 and CD45RO-negative, naive CD8 cells excluded terminally differentiated effector memory CD45RA+ cells. This CDR3 region has 15 residues. Per germline, CDR1 SGDLS and CDR2 YYNGEE. V was clipped by 3 bases and J by 0 bases, with 7 bases between them. Broader study findings: A small donor pool kept down the genetic and exposure-history diversity that was represented.

The genes are TRBV9 and TRBJ1-6; D gene unclear. This sequence was found in a woman aged 25 to 39 in good health. The specimen was naive CD8+ T cells sorted from blood. CDR3 sequence: CASSAESSYNSPLHF. The CDR3 nucleotides read TGTGCCAGCAGCGCCGAGAGCTCCTATAATTCACCCCTCCACTTT.